Listed below are T cell receptor beta chains from one sample, sequenced in a study of blood T cell repertoires in COVID-19. The data were produced by immunoSEQ multiplex PCR, yet TCRdb's version contains in-frame clones alone and is incomplete. The sample holds 9,000 to 15,000 clones, 82% seen once. The specimen was peripheral blood. These receptors were taken from a human donor in a cohort sampled during active COVID-19. CDR3s include the opening cysteine and the closing phenylalanine or tryptophan. Fields, in order: V gene, J gene, clone size, D gene, CDR3 DNA, CDR3 protein. D genes are given only for firm matches. Clone size is not always given. Where it is, it says once, few, many or a class for expanded clones.

TRBV7-8,TRBJ1-2,-,-,TGTGCCAGCAGCTTAGACCGACAGAACTATGGCTACACCTTC,CASSLDRQNYGYTF
TRBV28,TRBJ1-2,few,-,TGTGCCAGCAGTTTACTTGAGGGAGGCGGCTACACCTTC,CASSLLEGGGYTF
TRBV14,TRBJ2-2,-,-,TGTGCCAGCAGCCAACAGAGGACAACGAACACCGGGGAGCTGTTTTTT,CASSQQRTTNTGELFF
TRBV18,TRBJ1-3,-,-,TGTGCCAGCTCACCAACCCCTGGGCACACTGGAAACACCATATATTTT,CASSPTPGHTGNTIYF
TRBV7-3,TRBJ2-1,-,TRBD1,TGTGCCAGCAGCTCCCGGCGTCAGGACAGGGATTACAATGAGCAGTTCTTC,CASSSRRQDRDYNEQFF
TRBV20-1,TRBJ2-7,-,-,TGCAGTGCACTACTCCACTACGAGCAGTACTTC,CSALLHYEQYF
TRBV5-1,TRBJ2-3,-,TRBD2,TGCGCCAGCAGCTTGGGCGGGGGGGCCACAGATACGCAGTATTTT,CASSLGGGATDTQYF
TRBV6-5,TRBJ1-2,few,-,TGTGCCAGCAGTTATGGGGGGGGTCTTGGCTACACCTTC,CASSYGGGLGYTF
TRBV5-6,TRBJ2-1,-,TRBD2,TGTGCCAGCAGCTTGGCCGTTGGGACTACTATAAATGAGCAGTTCTTC,CASSLAVGTTINEQFF
TRBV2,TRBJ1-2,-,-,TGTGCCAGCAGACCCAGATGGGGGGGCTATGGCTACACCTTC,CASRPRWGGYGYTF
TRBV4-1,TRBJ2-5,-,TRBD1,TGCGCCAGCAGCCAACCGATCAGGGGGCGGTGGGGGGAGACCCAGTACTTC,CASSQPIRGRWGETQYF
TRBV29-1,TRBJ2-3,-,-,TGCAGCGTTGCCGCAGGGTCCCGCACAGATACGCAGTATTTT,CSVAAGSRTDTQYF
TRBV7-8,TRBJ2-6,-,-,TGTGCCAGCAGCCTCGGGAGCTCTGGGGCCAACGTCCTGACTTTC,CASSLGSSGANVLTF
TRBV19,TRBJ1-1,-,-,TGTGCCAGTAGTATGGGGGGGATTCCTGAAGCTTTCTTT,CASSMGGIPEAFF
TRBV13,TRBJ1-2,few,-,TGTGCCAGCAGCTTAGCTGGGGGCATAGCTAACTATGGCTACACCTTC,CASSLAGGIANYGYTF
TRBV7-9,TRBJ2-3,-,TRBD1,TGTGCCAGCAGCACCGGGACAGGGGGCACAGATACGCAGTATTTT,CASSTGTGGTDTQYF
TRBV7-9,TRBJ1-1,-,TRBD1,TGTGCCAGCAGCCCCGAGGGGGGACAGGGAACTGAAGCTTTCTTT,CASSPEGGQGTEAFF
TRBV5-6,TRBJ1-5,-,-,TGTGCCAGCAGCTTGGTAGATCAGCCCCAGCATTTT,CASSLVDQPQHF
TRBV27,TRBJ1-6,-,-,TGTGCCAGTGGCGAAGCCTCGTCAGGGACTACTGATTCACCCCTCCACTTT,CASGEASSGTTDSPLHF
TRBV4-2,TRBJ1-5,-,TRBD1,TGTGCCAGCAGCCAAGATTCACAGGGGGATCAGCCCCAGCATTTT,CASSQDSQGDQPQHF
TRBV29-1,TRBJ1-1,medium-sized,TRBD1,TGCAGCGTTGCGATACAAACAGGGGGTTTGGGGGGACCAGCTTTCTTT,CSVAIQTGGLGGPAFF
TRBV24-1,TRBJ2-1,-,-,TGTGCCACCAGTGACCCCGGGACAAGAACCTACAATGAGCAGTTCTTC,CATSDPGTRTYNEQFF
TRBV19,TRBJ1-2,-,-,TGTGCCAGTAGTATTAATTGGGGAGTGACAGGCAACGGCTACACCTTC,CASSINWGVTGNGYTF
TRBV7-9,TRBJ1-6,-,-,TGTGCCAGCAGCCCCTCAATCCGACAATCACCCCTCCACTTT,CASSPSIRQSPLHF
TRBV11-3,TRBJ1-3,-,-,TGTGCCAGCAGCTCCGGAGGGACCAGAGAAAACACCATATATTTT,CASSSGGTRENTIYF
TRBV20-1,TRBJ2-1,-,TRBD1,TGCAGTGCTAGTGAGGGGGCACAAAACAATGAGCAGTTCTTC,CSASEGAQNNEQFF
TRBV6-2/TRBV6-3,TRBJ1-2,-,-,TGTGCCAGCAGTTACGCAGGGAATGGGGGCTACACCTTC,CASSYAGNGGYTF
TRBV7-2,TRBJ1-5,few,-,TGTGCCAGCAGCCCTAACAGTCCCCATCAGCCCCAGCATTTT,CASSPNSPHQPQHF
TRBV19,TRBJ2-1,-,-,TGTGCCACTAGAAGGACGGAGGTATCGGTGAATGAGCAGTTCTTC,CATRRTEVSVNEQFF
TRBV5-1,TRBJ1-2,few,TRBD1,TGCGCCAGCAGGCCCGCCTACAGGGGCTCCCATGGCTACACCTTC,CASRPAYRGSHGYTF
TRBV24-1,TRBJ1-2,few,TRBD1,TGTGCCACCTACGACAGGGGGCGGAGGGGCTACACCTTC,CATYDRGRRGYTF
TRBV6-5,TRBJ1-1,-,-,TGTGCCAGCCCCCGATTCGGGGGTGGGAACACTGAAGCTTTCTTT,CASPRFGGGNTEAFF
TRBV6-5,TRBJ1-5,-,-,TGTGCCAGCAGTCGTGCCCAGGGTGTATGGCATTTT,CASSRAQGVWHF
TRBV19,TRBJ1-2,-,-,TGTGCCAGTAGTAAGGGCGGGAGACAGACTAACTATGGCTACACCTTC,CASSKGGRQTNYGYTF
TRBV4-1,TRBJ2-3,-,TRBD1,TGCGCCAGCAGCCAACCGACCAGACAGGGTCGCACAGATACGCAGTATTTT,CASSQPTRQGRTDTQYF
TRBV10-3,TRBJ1-2,once,TRBD1,TGTGCCATCAGTGGTTCACAGGGGGTTCGAGGCTACACCTTC,CAISGSQGVRGYTF
TRBV30,TRBJ1-1,-,-,TGTGCCTGGAGTGTTGTATCGGAAGGGAGAAGAACTGAAGCTTTCTTT,CAWSVVSEGRRTEAFF
TRBV4-1,TRBJ2-1,-,-,TGCGCCAGCAGCCAAGATTGGGCTGGGGGGGCCGACTACAATGAGCAGTTCTTC,CASSQDWAGGADYNEQFF
TRBV13,TRBJ2-1,-,TRBD2,TGTGCCAGCAGCTTAGACGGGGGGGCGTTCGTCAATGAGCAGTTCTTC,CASSLDGGAFVNEQFF
TRBV5-4,TRBJ1-4,few,-,TGTGCCAGCAGCCCCAATAAACAAGCAACTAATGAAAAACTGTTTTTT,CASSPNKQATNEKLFF
TRBV5-1,TRBJ2-5,-,-,TGCGCCAGCAACGGGGGTGAGACCCAGTACTTC,CASNGGETQYF
TRBV29-1,TRBJ2-1,-,TRBD1,TGCAGCGCCTGGACAGGGGGCTCCTACAATGAGCAGTTCTTC,CSAWTGGSYNEQFF
TRBV20-1,TRBJ2-7,-,-,TGCAGTGCTAGTATGATAGCTTTCTCCTACGAGCAGTACTTC,CSASMIAFSYEQYF
TRBV7-9,TRBJ2-2,-,-,TGTGCCAGCAGCTTAGCGTGGAGGGCTACCGGGGAGCTGTTTTTT,CASSLAWRATGELFF
TRBV6-1,TRBJ2-3,-,TRBD2,TGTGCCAGCAGTGAGGCCAGCGGGGTTACAGATACGCAGTATTTT,CASSEASGVTDTQYF